This T cell receptor beta chain was recovered during a study of blood T cells in healthy people across ages. Study conclusions and caveats: Naive and antigen-experienced cells could not be conclusively compared, given unsorted PBMCs.

Trimming took off 2 bases at V and 5 bases at J, with 9 bases between the two ends. CDR1 and CDR2 from the germline V gene are SQVTM and ANQGSEA. The CDR3 spans 12 residues. Isolation per sample recovered at least 7 million PBMCs. Primed by a sample-barcoded 5' primer and a J-beta primer mix, a second PCR proceeded for 7 to 11 cycles. TCRdb called the 5' RACE reads again in MiXCR, with one record for every CDR3 protein. The sample yields fewer than 800,000 distinct CDR3 sequences, 21% seen once. This clonotype appeared a few times. Its specificity is unknown. The chain is built from TRBV29-1 and TRBJ2-5; the D is unclear. Sequenced: blood. The TCR was taken from a man aged 65-85 years in good health. The CDR3 here is CSVEKGPETQYF. CDR3 coding DNA: TGCAGCGTTGAAAAGGGCCCGGAGACCCAGTACTTC.